A single T cell receptor (beta chain) is shown here with its context. Its antigen is unknown. No per-base quality is available; no much larger clone lies one base away. V loses 8 bases, J loses 0 bases, and the germline ends lie 9 bases apart. Spanning cysteine to phenylalanine, the CDR3 consists of 13 amino acids. The retained sequence is limited to the CDR3, 39 bases, with the frame set at the first base. CDR1 and CDR2 are read off the germline V gene as SGHVS and FQNEAQ. The sequencer listed for this sample is Illumina NovaSeq 6000. TCRalpha and TCRbeta cDNA libraries were constructed by 5'RACE with constant-segment primers, with sample barcodes and unique molecular identifiers being introduced. Trizol reagent was used to extract RNA from every sample. The libraries were amplified in two PCR steps, and the second step added a second sample barcode and Illumina TruSeq adapters. The libraries were sequenced on an Illumina NovaSeq using 2 x 150 bp paired-end reads. The original pipeline was this. Reads were demultiplexed and collapsed into UMI-guided consensus sequences with migec v1.2.7. Using mixcr v2.1.11, UMI consensuses were aligned to TRA and TRB V and J templates and then assembled into clonotypes. A clonotype was counted as expanded or contracted only if both edgeR and NoisET called the change significant, with noise models trained on biological replicates. For edgeR calls, the thresholds were a false discovery rate-adjusted p below 0.01 and a log2 fold-change of 1. As an exploratory analysis of dynamics, max-normalized trajectories of the 1000 most abundant clonotypes were examined by PCA with hierarchical clustering. Each responding clone was given a CD4 or CD8 phenotype based on the CD4+ and CD8+ repertoires, which had been sequenced separately. TCRdb reran the public reads through fastp at Q25 and MiXCR, keeping productive beta chains. Rows with one shared CDR3 protein collapse into an entry with the most common genes and DNA. The V and J calls and clone size are TCRdb's, not the authors'. This sample gives 300,000 to 400,000 distinct CDR3 sequences in total; approximately 21% of them show up just once. The ten most abundant clones make up around 12% of the sample.

The sample is drawn from a study of T-cell memory formation after mild COVID-19 (dated by TCRdb to about 2021). With regard to the full study: TCR sequence clusters from the two donors were found to be largely donor specific. In a couple of donors, T-cell clones that expanded and contracted after mild COVID-19 were tracked by sequencing TCRalpha and TCRbeta repertoires over time. Two young, previously healthy adult volunteers made up the cohort, one male and one female. Results and caveats for the whole study, not just this receptor: Only a couple of mild cases were covered by the study, and larger cohorts that include severe cases with pre-infection samples were considered necessary. SARS-CoV-2 specificity of the second-wave clones peaking on day 37 was not confirmed. Some responding clones were detected in pre-infection memory, suggesting pre-existing cross-reactive memory T cells joined the SARS-CoV-2 response. Contracting CD4+ clones were found mainly in CM and EM memory subsets, while CD8+ clones were enriched in EMRA. Clones that contracted from day 15 to 85 showed balanced CD4/CD8 phenotypes, whereas a second wave of clones that expanded from day 15 to 37 leaned towards CD4+.

Ficoll-Paque density gradient centrifugation was used to isolate PBMCs. Specimen: PBMCs or a T cell subset sorted from them (not recorded which). This sequence originates from an adult woman who had mild COVID-19 (a few samples of this study predate the infection). The sample titles of this study are shuffled in the database, so cell type and time point are left out; the donor was told from shared clones. Rearrangement joined TRBV7-8 to TRBJ2-3, with the D assignment possibly TRBD1 or TRBD2, given 5 matching bases for each. The nucleotide sequence reads as follows: TGTGCCAGCGCCCGGGACAGCACAGATACGCAGTATTTT. Protein translation: CASARDSTDTQYF.